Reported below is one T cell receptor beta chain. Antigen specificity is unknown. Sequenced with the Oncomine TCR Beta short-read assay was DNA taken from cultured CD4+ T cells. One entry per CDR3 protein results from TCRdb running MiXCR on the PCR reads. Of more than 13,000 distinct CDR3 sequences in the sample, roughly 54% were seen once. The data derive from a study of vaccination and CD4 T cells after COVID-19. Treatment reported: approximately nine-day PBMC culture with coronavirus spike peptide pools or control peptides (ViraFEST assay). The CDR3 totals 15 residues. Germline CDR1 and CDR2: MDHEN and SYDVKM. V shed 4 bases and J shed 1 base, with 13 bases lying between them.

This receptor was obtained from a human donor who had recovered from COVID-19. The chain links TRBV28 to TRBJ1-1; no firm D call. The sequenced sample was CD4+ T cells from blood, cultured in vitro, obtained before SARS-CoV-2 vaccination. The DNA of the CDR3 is TGTGCCAGCAGTTGGGGTGAGGGAGGGAACACTGAAGCTTTCTTT. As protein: CASSWGEGGNTEAFF.